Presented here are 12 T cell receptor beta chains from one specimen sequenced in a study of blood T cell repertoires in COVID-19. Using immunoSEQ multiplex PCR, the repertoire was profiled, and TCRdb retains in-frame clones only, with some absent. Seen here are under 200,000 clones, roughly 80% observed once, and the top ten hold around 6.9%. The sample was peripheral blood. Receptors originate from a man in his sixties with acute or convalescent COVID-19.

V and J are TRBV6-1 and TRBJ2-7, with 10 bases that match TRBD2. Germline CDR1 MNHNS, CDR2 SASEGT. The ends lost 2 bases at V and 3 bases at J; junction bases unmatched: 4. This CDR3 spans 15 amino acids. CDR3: CASSEWTSGSYEQYF. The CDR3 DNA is TGTGCCAGCAGTGAATGGACTAGCGGTAGCTACGAGCAGTACTTC.

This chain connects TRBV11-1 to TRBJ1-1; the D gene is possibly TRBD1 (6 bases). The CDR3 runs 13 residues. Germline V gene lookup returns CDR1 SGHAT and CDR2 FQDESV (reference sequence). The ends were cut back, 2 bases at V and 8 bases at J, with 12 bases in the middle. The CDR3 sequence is CASSLQGHWEAFF. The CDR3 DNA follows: TGTGCCAGCAGCTTACAGGGGCATTGGGAAGCTTTCTTT.

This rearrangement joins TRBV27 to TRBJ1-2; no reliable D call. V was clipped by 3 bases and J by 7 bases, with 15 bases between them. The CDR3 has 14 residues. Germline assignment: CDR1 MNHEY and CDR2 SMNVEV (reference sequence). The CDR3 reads CASSFDTRHGGYTF. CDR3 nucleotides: TGTGCCAGCAGTTTCGACACTCGCCATGGTGGCTACACCTTC.

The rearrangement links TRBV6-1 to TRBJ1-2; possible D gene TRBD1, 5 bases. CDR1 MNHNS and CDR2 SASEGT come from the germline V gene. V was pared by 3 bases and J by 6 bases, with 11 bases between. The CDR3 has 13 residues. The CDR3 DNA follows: TGTGCCAGCAGTGAGGAGGGGCAGAATGGCTACACCTTC. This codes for CASSEEGQNGYTF.

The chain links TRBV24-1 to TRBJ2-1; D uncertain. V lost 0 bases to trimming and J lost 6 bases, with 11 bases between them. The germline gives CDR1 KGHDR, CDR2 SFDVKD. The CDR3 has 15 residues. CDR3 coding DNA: TGTGCCACCAGTGATTTGAATCCAGCGATCAATGAGCAGTTCTTC. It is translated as CATSDLNPAINEQFF.

For the CDR3, the DNA is TGTGCCAGCCAGGGGTATAATTCACCCCTCCACTTT. Its translation is CASQGYNSPLHF. The V call is TRBV12-3 or TRBV12-4, the J call TRBJ1-6; a possible D gene is TRBD1 (6 bases). This CDR3 region has 12 residues. The V end was cut by 8 bases, the J end by 4 bases, with 6 bases between.

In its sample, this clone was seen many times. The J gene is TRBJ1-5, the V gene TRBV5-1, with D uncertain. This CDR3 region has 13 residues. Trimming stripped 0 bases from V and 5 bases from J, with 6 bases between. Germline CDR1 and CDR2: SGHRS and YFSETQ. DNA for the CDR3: TGCGCCAGCAGCTTGGGCGGGGATCAGCCCCAGCATTTT. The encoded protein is CASSLGGDQPQHF. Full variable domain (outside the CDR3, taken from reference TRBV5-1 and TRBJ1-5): KAGVTQTPRYLIKTRGQQVTLSCSPISGHRSVSWYQQTPGQGLQFLFEYFSETQRNKGNFPGRFSGRQFSNSRSEMNVSTLELGDSALYLCASSLGGDQPQHFGDGTRLSIL.

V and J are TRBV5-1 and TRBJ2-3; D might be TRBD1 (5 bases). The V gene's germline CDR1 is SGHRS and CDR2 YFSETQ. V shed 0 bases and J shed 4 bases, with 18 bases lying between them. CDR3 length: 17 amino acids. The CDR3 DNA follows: TGCGCCAGCAGCTTGGCCCCCTATGGCGTAGGGGCAGATACGCAGTATTTT. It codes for CASSLAPYGVGADTQYF. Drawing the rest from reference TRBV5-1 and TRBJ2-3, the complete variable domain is KAGVTQTPRYLIKTRGQQVTLSCSPISGHRSVSWYQQTPGQGLQFLFEYFSETQRNKGNFPGRFSGRQFSNSRSEMNVSTLELGDSALYLCASSLAPYGVGADTQYFGPGTRLTVL.

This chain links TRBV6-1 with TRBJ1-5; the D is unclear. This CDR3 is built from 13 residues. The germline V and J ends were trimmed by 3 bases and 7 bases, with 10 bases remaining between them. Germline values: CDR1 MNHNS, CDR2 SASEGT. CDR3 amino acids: CASSETQRQPQHF. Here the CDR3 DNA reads TGTGCCAGCAGTGAGACCCAGAGGCAGCCCCAGCATTTT.

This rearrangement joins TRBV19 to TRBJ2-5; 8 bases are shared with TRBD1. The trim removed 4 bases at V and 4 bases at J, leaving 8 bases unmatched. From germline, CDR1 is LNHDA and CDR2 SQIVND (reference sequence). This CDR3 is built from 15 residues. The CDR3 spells CASSTTGTGLETQYF. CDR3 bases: TGTGCCAGTAGTACCACCGGGACAGGATTAGAGACCCAGTACTTC.

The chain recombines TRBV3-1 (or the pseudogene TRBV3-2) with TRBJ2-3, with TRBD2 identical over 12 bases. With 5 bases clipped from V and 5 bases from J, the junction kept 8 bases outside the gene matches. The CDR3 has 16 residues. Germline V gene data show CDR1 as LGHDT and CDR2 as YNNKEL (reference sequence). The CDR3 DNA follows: TGTGCCAGCAGCTCTTGGCTAGCGGGAGGGATAGATACGCAGTATTTT. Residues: CASSSWLAGGIDTQYF.

As DNA, the CDR3 is TGTGCCAGCAGCTTAGTGTCTGGACAGGGAGGTGAAAAACTGTTTTTT. Its translation: CASSLVSGQGGEKLFF. The genes are TRBV7-9 and TRBJ1-4; 8 bases align to TRBD1. Germline loops: CDR1 SEHNR, CDR2 FQNEAQ (reference sequence). J gave up 7 bases and V 1 base, and 8 bases lay outside the gene matches. The CDR3 is made up of 16 amino acids.